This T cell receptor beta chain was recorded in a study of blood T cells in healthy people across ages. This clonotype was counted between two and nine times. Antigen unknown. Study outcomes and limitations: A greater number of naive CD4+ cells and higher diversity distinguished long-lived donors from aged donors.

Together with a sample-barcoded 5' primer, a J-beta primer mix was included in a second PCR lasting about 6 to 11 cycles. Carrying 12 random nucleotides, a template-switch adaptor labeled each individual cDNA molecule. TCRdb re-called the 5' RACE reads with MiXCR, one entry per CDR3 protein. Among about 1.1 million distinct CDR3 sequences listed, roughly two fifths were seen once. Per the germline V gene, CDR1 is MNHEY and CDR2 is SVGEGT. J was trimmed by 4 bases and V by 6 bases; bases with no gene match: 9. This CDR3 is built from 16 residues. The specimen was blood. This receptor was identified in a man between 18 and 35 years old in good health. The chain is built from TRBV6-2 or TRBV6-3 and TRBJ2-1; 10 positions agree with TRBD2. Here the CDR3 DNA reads TGTGCCAGCAGGCTCCGAGCGGGGGGGATATACAATGAGCAGTTCTTC. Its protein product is CASRLRAGGIYNEQFF.